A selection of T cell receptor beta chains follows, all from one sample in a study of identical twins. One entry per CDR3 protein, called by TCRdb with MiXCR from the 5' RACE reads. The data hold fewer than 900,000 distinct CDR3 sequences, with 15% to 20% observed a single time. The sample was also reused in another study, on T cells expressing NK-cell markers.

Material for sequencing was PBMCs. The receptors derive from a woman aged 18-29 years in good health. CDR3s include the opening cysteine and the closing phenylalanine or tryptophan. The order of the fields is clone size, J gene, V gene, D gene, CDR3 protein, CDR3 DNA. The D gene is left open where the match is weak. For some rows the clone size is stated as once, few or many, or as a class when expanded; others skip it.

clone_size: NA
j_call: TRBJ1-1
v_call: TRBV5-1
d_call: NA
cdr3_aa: CASSLVTGDTEAFF
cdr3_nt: TGCGCCAGCAGCTTGGTTACTGGGGACACTGAAGCTTTCTTT

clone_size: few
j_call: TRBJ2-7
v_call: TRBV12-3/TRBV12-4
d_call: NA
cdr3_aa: CASTTEDGSHQQYF
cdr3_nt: TGTGCCAGCACCACCGAGGACGGGAGTCACCAGCAGTACTTC

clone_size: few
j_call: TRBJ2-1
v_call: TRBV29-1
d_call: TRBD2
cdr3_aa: CSVALAGLYNEQFF
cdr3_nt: TGCAGCGTTGCGCTAGCGGGTCTCTACAATGAGCAGTTCTTC

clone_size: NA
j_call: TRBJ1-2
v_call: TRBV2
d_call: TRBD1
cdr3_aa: CASSGTGRNGYTF
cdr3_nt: TGTGCCAGCAGCGGGACAGGGAGAAATGGCTACACCTTC

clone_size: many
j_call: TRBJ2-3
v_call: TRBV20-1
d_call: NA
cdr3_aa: CSAREGTDTQYF
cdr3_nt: TGCAGTGCTAGAGAGGGGACAGATACGCAGTATTTT

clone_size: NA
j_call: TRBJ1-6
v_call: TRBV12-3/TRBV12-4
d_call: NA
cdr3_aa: CASSFLNYNSPLHF
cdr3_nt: TGTGCCAGCAGTTTTCTCAACTATAATTCACCCCTCCACTTT

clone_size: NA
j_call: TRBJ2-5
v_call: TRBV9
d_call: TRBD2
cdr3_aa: CASSAKRGYQETQYF
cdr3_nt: TGTGCCAGCAGCGCTAAGCGGGGGTACCAAGAGACCCAGTACTTC

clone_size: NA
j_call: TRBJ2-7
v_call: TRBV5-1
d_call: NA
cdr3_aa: CASSWTPSSYEQYF
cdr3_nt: TGCGCCAGCAGCTGGACACCCAGCTCCTACGAGCAGTACTTC

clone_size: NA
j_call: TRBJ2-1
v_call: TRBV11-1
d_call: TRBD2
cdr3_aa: CASSRHRAGGMSYNEQFF
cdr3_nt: TGTGCCAGCAGCCGCCACCGAGCGGGGGGGATGTCCTACAATGAGCAGTTCTTC

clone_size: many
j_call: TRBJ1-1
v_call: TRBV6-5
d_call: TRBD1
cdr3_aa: CASSRTGGAGRAFF
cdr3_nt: TGTGCCAGCAGTCGGACAGGGGGCGCGGGGCGGGCTTTCTTT

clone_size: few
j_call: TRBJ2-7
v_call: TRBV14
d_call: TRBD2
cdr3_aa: CASSHRGLAGDLEQYF
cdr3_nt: TGTGCCAGCAGCCATCGGGGACTAGCGGGAGATCTCGAGCAGTACTTC

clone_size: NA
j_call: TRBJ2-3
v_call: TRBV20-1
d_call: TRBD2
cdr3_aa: CSATGTSGNTDTQYF
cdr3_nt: TGCAGTGCTACCGGGACTAGCGGGAACACAGATACGCAGTATTTT

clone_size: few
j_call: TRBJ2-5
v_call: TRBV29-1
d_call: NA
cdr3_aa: CSVAFGNQETQYF
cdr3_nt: TGCAGCGTTGCTTTCGGGAACCAAGAGACCCAGTACTTC

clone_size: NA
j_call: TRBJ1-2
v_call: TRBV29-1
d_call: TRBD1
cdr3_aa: CSVDGAGQDGYTF
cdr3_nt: TGCAGCGTTGACGGCGCAGGACAGGATGGCTACACCTTC

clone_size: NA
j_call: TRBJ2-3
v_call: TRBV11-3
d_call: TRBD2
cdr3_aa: CASSIPGLGVDTQYF
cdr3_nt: TGTGCCAGCAGCATACCGGGACTAGGTGTAGATACGCAGTATTTT

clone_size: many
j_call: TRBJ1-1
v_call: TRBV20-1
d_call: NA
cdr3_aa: CSARVRARWNTEAFF
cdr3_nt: TGCAGTGCTAGAGTTCGGGCCAGGTGGAACACTGAAGCTTTCTTT

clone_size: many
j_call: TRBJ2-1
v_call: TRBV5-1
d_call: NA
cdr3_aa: CASSLGLYNEQFF
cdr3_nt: TGTGCCAGCAGTTTAGGCCTCTACAATGAGCAGTTCTTC

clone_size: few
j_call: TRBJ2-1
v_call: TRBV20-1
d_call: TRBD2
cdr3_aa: CSARLSGRLGEQFF
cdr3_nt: TGCAGTGCTAGACTGAGCGGGAGACTAGGTGAGCAGTTCTTC

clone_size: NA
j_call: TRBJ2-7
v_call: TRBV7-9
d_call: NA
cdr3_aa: CASSALMPGLPVEQYF
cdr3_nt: TGTGCCAGCAGCGCTCTGATGCCGGGACTGCCAGTAGAGCAGTACTTC

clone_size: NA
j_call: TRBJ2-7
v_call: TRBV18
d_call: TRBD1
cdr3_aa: CASSPSQGARYEQYF
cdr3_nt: TGTGCCAGCTCACCAAGCCAGGGGGCGCGGTACGAGCAGTACTTC

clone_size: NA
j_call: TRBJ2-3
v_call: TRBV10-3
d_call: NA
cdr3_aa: CAISDGGTSTDTQYF
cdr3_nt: TGTGCCATCAGTGACGGGGGCACTAGCACAGATACGCAGTATTTT

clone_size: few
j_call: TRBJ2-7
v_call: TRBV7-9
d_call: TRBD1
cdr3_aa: CASSSPDRGYEQYF
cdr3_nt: TGTGCCAGCAGCTCCCCGGACAGGGGGTACGAGCAGTACTTC